These 3 T cell receptor beta chains were all obtained from the same sample, sequenced in a study of T cells after yellow fever vaccination. TCRdb used MiXCR to reprocess the 5' RACE reads, holding one entry per CDR3 protein. This table has over 130,000 distinct CDR3 sequences, about 7.7% appearing once. The sequencing here drew on CD4+ T cells sorted from PBMCs, taken 5 days after the yellow fever booster vaccination. All receptors come from a man aged 30 to 39 who received the YFV17D yellow fever vaccine.

A word on this clonotype: Germline is not matched at one junction end, which may reflect a read error. The rearrangement joins TRBV7-1 to TRBJ2-2; D is possibly TRBD1 (5 bases). TRBV7-1 is identified as an open reading frame with a role that is uncertain. This CDR3 has 14 residues. In DNA form, the CDR3 reads TGCGCCAGCAGTCAGCACAGGCGTCACGGGGAGCTGTTTTTT. Its translation is CASSQHRRHGELFF.

This clonotype was recorded many times. The V gene is TRBV7-2, the J gene TRBJ2-6; D might be TRBD2 (5 bases). This CDR3 has 15 amino acids. CDR1 is SGHTA and CDR2 is FQGNSA in the germline V gene. The V end was cut by 5 bases, the J end by 0 bases, with 8 bases between. Here the CDR3 DNA reads TGTGCCAGCAGCCCCGGGAACTCTGGGGCCAACGTCCTGACTTTC. Its protein is CASSPGNSGANVLTF.

This clonotype has at least ten counts. The rearrangement links TRBV7-2 to TRBJ2-7, with 8 bases that match TRBD1. The CDR3 covers 14 residues. V dropped 6 bases and J dropped 1; count of bases not matched to a gene: 5. Looked up from germline, CDR1 is SGHTA and CDR2 is FQGNSA. CDR3 sequence: CASSFGQGSYEQYF. CDR3 nucleotide sequence: TGTGCCAGCAGTTTTGGACAGGGATCCTACGAGCAGTACTTC.